The 19 T cell receptor beta chains below were found in one sample sequenced in a study of T-cell reconstitution after alpha-beta-depleted transplantation in children. A TCRbeta library incorporating unique molecular identifiers was prepared. Via MiXCR, TCRdb re-called the PCR reads, giving one row per CDR3 protein. The table has 610,000 or so distinct CDR3 sequences, roughly 30% seen once; the top ten hold 35% to 40%. This material consisted of PBMCs, taken before TCRalphabeta/CD19-depleted stem cell transplant. The source is a boy less than two years old with Wiskott-Aldrich syndrome, due to receive a stem cell transplant.

This clonotype came up many times. The CDR3 nucleotides read TGTGCCATCGGCCGGTTGAGGAGGGCCTCGACTTCCTACGAGCAGTACTTC. Protein: CAIGRLRRASTSYEQYF. This chain connects TRBV10-3 to TRBJ2-7, with TRBD2 as a possible D gene (6 bases). With 8 bases removed from V and 1 base from J, the gap between germline ends came to 24 bases. From germline, CDR1 is ENHRY and CDR2 SYGVKD. This CDR3 contains 17 residues.

J is TRBJ2-1 and V is TRBV20-1; D not certain. The CDR3 has 15 residues. Germline V gene lookup returns CDR1 DFQATT and CDR2 SNEGSKA (reference sequence). Trimming cost V 3 bases and J 4 bases, with 16 bases left between them. CDR3 region: CSASRTSTVYNEQFF. The CDR3 nucleotides are TGCAGTGCTAGTCGAACCAGCACGGTTTACAATGAGCAGTTCTTC.

This clonotype was counted between two and nine times. J is TRBJ1-1 and V is TRBV29-1; the D gene is possibly TRBD1 (5 bases). Germline CDR1 SQVTM, CDR2 ANQGSEA. V was cut by 2 bases and J by 6 bases, with 13 bases left in between. CDR3 size: 13 residues. CDR3 loop: CSVERDLEPEAFF. As DNA, the CDR3 is TGCAGCGTTGAAAGGGACCTAGAACCTGAAGCTTTCTTT.

CDR3 nucleotide sequence: TGTGCCACCAGCAGAGGGAGGGAAACGCAGTATTTT. This sequence encodes CATSRGRETQYF. The chain carries TRBV15 and TRBJ2-3; perhaps TRBD2 as D (6 bases). V gave up 1 base and J gave up 9 bases, with 8 bases separating them. CDR1 and CDR2 (germline): LNHNV, YYDKDF (reference sequence). The CDR3 runs 12 residues.

This clonotype was detected only a few times. The V call is TRBV19, the J call TRBJ2-3; 12 bases map to TRBD2. CDR3 length: 16 residues. V was pared by 3 bases and J by 10 bases, with 11 bases of the junction left unmatched. CDR1 is LNHDA and CDR2 is SQIVND in the germline V gene (reference sequence). CDR3 protein: CASSILRTSGAGAQYF. The CDR3 nucleotides are TGTGCCAGTAGTATTTTGAGGACTAGCGGGGCCGGCGCGCAGTATTTT.

V and J are TRBV4-2 and TRBJ1-2; D may be TRBD1 (6 bases). Germline loops: CDR1 LGHNA, CDR2 YNFKEQ. CDR3 length: 15 amino acids. The V end lost 0 bases, the J end lost 8 bases, and 16 bases lay between the germline ends. The CDR3 bases are TGTGCCAGCAGCCAAGAAAACAGGGAAATCGGAGGCTACACCTTC. Its translation: CASSQENREIGGYTF.

This clonotype was found a few times. The gene calls are TRBV20-1 and TRBJ1-3, with D possibly being TRBD1 (6 bases). Deletions cut 0 bases from V and 1 base from J, with 10 bases between. The CDR3 sequence is 15 residues long. Germline V lookup: CDR1 DFQATT, CDR2 SNEGSKA (reference sequence). This CDR3 is CSARELQGSGNTIYF. DNA of the CDR3: TGCAGTGCTAGAGAGCTTCAGGGGTCTGGAAACACCATATATTTT.

The V call is TRBV12-3 or TRBV12-4, the J call TRBJ2-5; maybe TRBD2 (6 bases). The CDR3 has 17 residues. V lost 2 bases, J lost 3 bases, and 19 bases lay in between. In DNA, the CDR3 is TGTGCCAGCAGTTTAAGGCTCGGGGGTCGGGGGAAAGAGACCCAGTACTTC. Translated, it gives CASSLRLGGRGKETQYF.

This chain uses TRBV5-1 with TRBJ2-7; TRBD2 aligns across 13 bases. V gave up 4 bases and J gave up 5 bases; unmatched junction bases: 6. The CDR3 has 15 residues. Germline V lookup: CDR1 SGHRS, CDR2 YFSETQ. CDR3 sequence: CASSQRTSGSHEQYF. CDR3 nucleotide sequence: TGCGCCAGCAGCCAACGGACTAGCGGGAGCCACGAGCAGTACTTC.

This clonotype has only a few counts. V gene TRBV7-3 combines with J gene TRBJ2-3; 8 bases are shared with TRBD1. V dropped 5 bases and J dropped 5; count of bases not matched to a gene: 9. Germline-derived CDR1 and CDR2 are SGHTA and FQGTGA. The CDR3 length is 15 residues. The CDR3 loop reads CASSTGQGYGDTQYF. Here the CDR3 DNA reads TGTGCCAGCAGCACCGGACAGGGTTACGGAGATACGCAGTATTTT.

The chain combines TRBV28 with TRBJ2-6, with D uncertain. The CDR3 spans 14 residues. Germline V gene sequence: CDR1 MDHEN, CDR2 SYDVKM. Trimming took off 5 bases at V and 4 bases at J, with 9 bases between the two ends. CDR3 sequence: CASSPGGGANVLTF. For the CDR3, the DNA is TGTGCCAGCAGTCCCGGTGGGGGGGCCAACGTCCTGACTTTC.

The chain employs TRBV20-1 and TRBJ2-3, with D possibly TRBD2 on 6 matching bases. Trimming took 2 bases from V and 3 from J, leaving 12 bases between them. This CDR3 comprises 14 residues. Germline V lookup: CDR1 DFQATT, CDR2 SNEGSKA (reference sequence). CDR3 residues: CSARSPTSTDTQYF. For the CDR3, the DNA is TGCAGTGCTAGATCCCCGACTAGTACAGATACGCAGTATTTT.

A few counts support this clonotype. The chain combines TRBV6-1 with TRBJ1-1, with D hard to call. Trimming shortened V by 10 bases and J by 5 bases, and 17 bases separated the two germline ends. Germline values: CDR1 MNHNS, CDR2 SASEGT. The CDR3 consists of 13 residues. The CDR3 spells CATLTDERTEAFF. The DNA for the CDR3 is TGTGCCACCCTGACGGACGAGCGTACTGAAGCTTTCTTT.

The chain carries TRBV5-1 and TRBJ1-1; D is perhaps TRBD1 (6 bases). Germline assignment: CDR1 SGHRS and CDR2 YFSETQ. The V gene lost 5 bases and the J gene lost 3 bases, with 11 bases spanning the gap. This CDR3 is built from 13 residues. CDR3 amino acids: CASSREGDTEAFF. As DNA, the CDR3 is TGCGCCAGCAGTCGGGAGGGGGACACTGAAGCTTTCTTT.

In this sample, this clonotype turned up a few times. The chain combines TRBV28 with TRBJ2-1; D ambiguous. This CDR3 has 11 residues. V lost 3 bases to trimming and J lost 9 bases, with 6 bases between them. CDR1 and CDR2 from the germline V gene are MDHEN and SYDVKM. CDR3 amino acids: CASSFRGEQFF. In nucleotides, the CDR3 is TGTGCCAGCAGTTTCCGCGGTGAGCAGTTCTTC.

V usage is TRBV6-2 or TRBV6-3 and J usage is TRBJ2-3, with 11 bases lining up with TRBD2. V shed 6 bases and J 3 bases; nucleotides not matched to a gene: 5. Per germline, CDR1 MNHEY and CDR2 SVGEGT. This CDR3 has 15 amino acids. The CDR3 reads CASSQLAGETDTQYF. DNA for the CDR3: TGTGCCAGCAGCCAACTAGCGGGAGAGACAGATACGCAGTATTTT.

V usage is TRBV5-1 and J usage is TRBJ2-1; D might be TRBD2 (5 bases). Germline V gene lookup returns CDR1 SGHRS and CDR2 YFSETQ. The CDR3 extends over 14 amino acids. Between the trimmed V and J ends, which lost 1 base and 8 bases, there was a span of 13 bases. The CDR3 DNA is TGCGCCAGCAGCTTGAGTTGGAGGATCGATGAGCAGTTCTTC. This codes for CASSLSWRIDEQFF.

As regards this clonotype: This could be a read error, since a much larger clone is one nucleotide away. The chain joins TRBV28 to TRBJ2-5; unclear D gene. Germline V gene lookup returns CDR1 MDHEN and CDR2 SYDVKM. This CDR3 comprises 11 residues. The V and J ends lost 3 bases and 6 bases respectively, with 5 bases between them. The CDR3 loop is CASSFSKTQYF. The CDR3 nucleotides are TGTGCCAGCAGTTTTTCGAAGACCCAGTACTTC. Filled out from reference TRBV28 and TRBJ2-5, the complete variable domain reads DVKVTQSSRYLVKRTGEKVFLECVQDMDHENMFWYRQDPGLGLRLIYFSYDVKMKEKGDIPEGYSVSREKKERFSLILESASTNQTSMYLCASSFSKTQYFGPGTRLLVL.

This clonotype was detected only a few times. This chain joins TRBV5-8 and TRBJ2-1, with 8 bases matching TRBD2. The V gene end was trimmed by 3 bases and the J gene end by 7 bases; junction bases not matched to a gene: 12. The CDR3 has 16 residues. Germline-derived CDR1 and CDR2 are SGHTS and YDEGEE. CDR3 coding DNA: TGTGCCAGCAGCTCAAGGGGATTCGGGAGGGGTAATGAGCAGTTCTTC. Its protein is CASSSRGFGRGNEQFF. Supplemented by reference TRBV5-8 and TRBJ2-1, the full variable domain reads EAGVTQSPTHLIKTRGQQATLRCSPISGHTSVYWYQQALGLGLQFLLWYDEGEERNRGNFPPRFSGRQFPNYSSELNVNALELEDSALYLCASSSRGFGRGNEQFFGPGTRLTVL.